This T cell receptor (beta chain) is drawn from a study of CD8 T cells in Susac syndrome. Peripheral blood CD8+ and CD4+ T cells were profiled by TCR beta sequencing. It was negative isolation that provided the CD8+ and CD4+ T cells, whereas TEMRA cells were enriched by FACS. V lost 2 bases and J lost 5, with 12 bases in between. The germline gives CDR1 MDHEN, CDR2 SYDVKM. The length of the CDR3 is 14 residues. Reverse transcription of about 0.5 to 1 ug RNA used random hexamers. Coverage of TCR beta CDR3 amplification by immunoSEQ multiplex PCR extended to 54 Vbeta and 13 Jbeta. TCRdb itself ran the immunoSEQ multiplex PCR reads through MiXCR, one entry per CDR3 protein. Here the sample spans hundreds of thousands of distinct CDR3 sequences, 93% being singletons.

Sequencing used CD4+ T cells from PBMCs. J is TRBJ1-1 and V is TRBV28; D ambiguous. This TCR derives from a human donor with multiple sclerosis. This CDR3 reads CASSLTVGRTEAFF. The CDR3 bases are TGTGCCAGCAGTTTAACCGTCGGCAGGACTGAAGCTTTCTTT.